Each of the 15 T cell receptor beta chains below was sequenced from the same sample in a study of identical twins. TCRdb re-called the 5' RACE reads with MiXCR, one entry per CDR3 protein. Of about 160,000 distinct CDR3 sequences in the sample, 3.5% are singletons; the top ten hold around 8.1%. Source material: memory T cells sorted from blood. These receptor sequences come from a man between 18 and 29 years old in good health.

This clonotype came up many times. V gene TRBV12-3 or TRBV12-4 combines with J gene TRBJ1-5; TRBD1 matches 7 bases. With 7 bases clipped from V and 7 bases from J, the junction kept 13 bases outside the gene matches. This CDR3 spans 15 amino acids. The CDR3 spells CASMAWEGARQPQHF. The CDR3 nucleotides are TGTGCCAGCATGGCTTGGGAGGGGGCGAGGCAGCCCCAGCATTTT.

This clonotype has a count of ten or more. J is TRBJ2-1 and V is TRBV11-2; 11 nucleotides match TRBD2. V gave up 6 bases and J gave up 5 bases; unmatched junction bases: 9. The length of the CDR3 is 16 residues. Germline CDR1 and CDR2: SGHAT and FQNNGV. CDR3 sequence (DNA): TGTGCCAGCAGTTCTCCTAGCGGGAGGCGCGACAATGAGCAGTTCTTC. It yields the protein CASSSPSGRRDNEQFF.

About this clonotype itself: The conserved phenylalanine or tryptophan is not found at the CDR3 terminus, so this likely reflects a read error. No DNA is shown, since the ends of the CDR3 on it are uncertain; the CDR3 is the one TCRdb lists. J is TRBJ2-7 and V is TRBV20-1; the table's D call of TRBD2 was not tested on the DNA. The CDR3 is 10 residues long, counting both termini. Germline values: CDR1 DFQATT, CDR2 SNEGSKA (reference sequence). CDR3 protein: CSAEDLAGSL.

Many counts were recorded for this clonotype. CDR3 sequence reads: CASSSGQGTYNEQFF. In DNA, the CDR3 is TGTGCCAGCAGCTCGGGACAGGGAACCTACAATGAGCAGTTCTTC. The V and J genes are TRBV7-8 and TRBJ2-1; 9 bases align to TRBD1. This CDR3 is 15 amino acids long. The trim removed 4 bases at V and 2 bases at J, leaving 3 bases unmatched. Germline CDR1 reads SGHVS; CDR2 reads FQNEAQ.

This clonotype came up many times. In DNA, the CDR3 is TGCAGTGCCCCCGAGACCCAGTACTTC. Its translation: CSAPETQYF. The chain couples TRBV20-1 to TRBJ2-5; D gene ambiguous. With 6 bases removed from V and 5 bases from J, the gap between germline ends came to 4 bases. Germline CDR1 is DFQATT and CDR2 is SNEGSKA (reference sequence). The CDR3 spans 9 residues.

The sample holds many counts of this clonotype. This rearrangement joins TRBV6-2 or TRBV6-3 to TRBJ2-5; 8 bases agree with TRBD2. This CDR3 spans 15 amino acids. The V and J ends lost 7 bases and 3 bases, in that order; junction bases with no gene match: 10. CDR1 and CDR2 from the germline V gene are MNHEY and SVGEGT. CDR3 nucleotides: TGTGCCAGCAAAGCGCGGGAGGCGAAAAAAGAGACCCAGTACTTC. This gives the protein CASKAREAKKETQYF.

In its sample, this clonotype was seen many times. CDR3 in amino acids: CASRAAPSGLIQETQYF. The CDR3 DNA is TGCGCCAGCCGTGCGGCTCCTAGCGGACTCATCCAAGAGACCCAGTACTTC. This rearrangement joins TRBV5-1 to TRBJ2-5; the match to TRBD2 covers 7 bases. Germline CDR1 is SGHRS and CDR2 is YFSETQ. This CDR3 region has 17 residues. Losses at the gene ends were 7 bases for V and 1 base for J; bases not matched to a gene: 16.

This clonotype was found many times. The chain joins TRBV10-3 to TRBJ1-1; possibly TRBD1 for D (5 bases). CDR3 length: 15 residues. CDR1 is ENHRY, CDR2 SYGVKD, per germline. Trimming took 7 bases from V and 0 from J, leaving 15 bases between them. The CDR3: CAIKVGLDMNTEAFF. Written as DNA, the CDR3 is TGTGCCATCAAGGTTGGTCTGGACATGAACACTGAAGCTTTCTTT.

This clonotype was seen at least ten times. The chain is built from TRBV2 and TRBJ1-2; possibly TRBD1 for D (5 bases). The germline gives CDR1 SNHLY, CDR2 FYNNEI. V dropped 7 bases and J dropped 0 bases, with 12 bases sitting between them. This CDR3 is built from 14 residues. CDR3 nucleotide sequence: TGTGCCAGCATCCGGGGACCATCTAACTATGGCTACACCTTC. Encoded protein: CASIRGPSNYGYTF.

In this sample, this clonotype turned up many times. This rearrangement joins TRBV7-9 to TRBJ1-6, with 8 bases matching TRBD1. Per the germline V gene, CDR1 is SEHNR and CDR2 is FQNEAQ (reference sequence). With 3 bases clipped from V and 7 bases from J, the junction kept 5 bases outside the gene matches. The CDR3 is made up of 15 amino acids. CDR3: CASSLLRDRNSPLHF. CDR3 bases: TGTGCCAGCAGCTTGCTCCGGGACAGGAATTCACCCCTCCACTTT.

This clonotype appeared a few times. The chain has TRBV6-2 or TRBV6-3 and TRBJ2-7; 9 bases map to TRBD2. J lost 3 bases, V lost 4 bases, and 19 bases had no gene match. The CDR3 covers 19 residues. The germline V gene encodes CDR1 MNHEY and CDR2 SVGEGT. The CDR3 DNA reads TGTGCCAGCAGTTCCTCCCCCTGGACTAGCGTCCACAGGGTCTACGAGCAGTACTTC. Its protein product is CASSSSPWTSVHRVYEQYF.

This clonotype was picked up one time. The CDR3 bases are TGTGCCTGGAGTCAGGGGGCGAGGACTGAAGCTTTCTTT. Translating gives CAWSQGARTEAFF. V gene TRBV30 combines with J gene TRBJ1-1; 8 bases are shared with TRBD1. The CDR3 runs to 13 residues. CDR1 and CDR2 (germline): GTSNPN, SVGIG (reference sequence). The V segment lost 2 bases and the J segment 5 bases; nucleotides outside the gene matches: 4.

This clonotype appeared a few times. CDR3 in DNA: TGTGCCCTTTCCAACCTAGCGGGAACCTACAATGAGCAGTTCTTC. Encoded protein: CALSNLAGTYNEQFF. This chain joins TRBV30 and TRBJ2-1; 9 nucleotides line up with TRBD2. The germline CDR1 and CDR2 sequences are GTSNPN and SVGIG (reference sequence). The V and J ends lost 8 bases and 2 bases, in that order; junction bases with no gene match: 10. The CDR3 contains 15 residues.

This clonotype turned up a few times. The J gene is TRBJ1-1, the V gene TRBV3-1; D may be TRBD1 (5 bases). The germline V gene encodes CDR1 LGHDT and CDR2 YNNKEL (reference sequence). V dropped 6 bases and J dropped 4 bases, with 18 bases sitting between them. This CDR3 is built from 15 residues. DNA for the CDR3: TGTGCCAGCAGTCCAAGGGGCGGGAGGGCCACTGAAGCTTTCTTT. It codes for CASSPRGGRATEAFF.

This clonotype was counted ten times or more. This rearrangement joins TRBV12-3 or TRBV12-4 to TRBJ1-4; D not resolved. V lost 6 bases, J lost 10 bases, and 15 bases lay in between. The CDR3 has 13 residues. The DNA for the CDR3 is TGTGCCAGCAGCCACGACACGGGCCGAAAACTGTTTTTT. Translation: CASSHDTGRKLFF.